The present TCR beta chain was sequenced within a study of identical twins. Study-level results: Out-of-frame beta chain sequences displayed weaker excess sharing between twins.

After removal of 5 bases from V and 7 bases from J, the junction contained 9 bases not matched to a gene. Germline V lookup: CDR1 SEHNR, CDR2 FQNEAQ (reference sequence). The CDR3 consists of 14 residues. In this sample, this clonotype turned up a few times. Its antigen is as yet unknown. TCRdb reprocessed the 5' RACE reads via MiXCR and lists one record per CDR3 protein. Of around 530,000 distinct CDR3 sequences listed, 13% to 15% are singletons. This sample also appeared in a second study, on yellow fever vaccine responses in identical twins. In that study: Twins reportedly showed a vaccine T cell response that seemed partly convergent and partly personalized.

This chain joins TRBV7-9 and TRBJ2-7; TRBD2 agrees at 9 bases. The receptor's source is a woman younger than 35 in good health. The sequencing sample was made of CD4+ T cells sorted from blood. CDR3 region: CASSPSGEMREQYF. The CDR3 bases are TGTGCCAGCAGCCCTAGCGGGGAGATGAGGGAGCAGTACTTC.